The 9 T cell receptor beta chains below come from one sample, sequenced in a study of T cell responses to AZD1222 COVID-19 vaccine. Sequenced by immunoSEQ multiplex PCR; TCRdb stores in-frame clones only, minus some. The top ten hold less than 3% of the sample, which has about 180,000 clones, 90% seen once. Source: peripheral blood, taken on day 0 of AZD1222 vaccination. The receptors stem from an adult in good health.

The rearrangement links TRBV4-3 to TRBJ2-7, with 8 bases aligning to TRBD1. Germline V gene sequence: CDR1 LGHNA, CDR2 YSLEER. The CDR3 extends over 13 amino acids. Trimming removed 0 bases from V and 6 bases from J; junction bases left unmatched: 1. The CDR3 loop reads CASSQDGTGEQYF. The CDR3, as DNA: TGCGCCAGCAGCCAAGACGGGACAGGCGAGCAGTACTTC.

The gene calls are TRBV19 and TRBJ1-2, with no clear D. Germline values: CDR1 LNHDA, CDR2 SQIVND (reference sequence). V lost 4 bases, J lost 4 bases, and 19 bases lay in between. This CDR3 has 16 amino acids. CDR3 in DNA: TGTGCCAGTAGTAACCCGCGGGCAGTTGAGATCTATGGCTACACCTTC. Translated: CASSNPRAVEIYGYTF.

The gene calls are TRBV12-3 or TRBV12-4 and TRBJ1-1, with 9 bases identical to TRBD1. The CDR3 sequence is 13 residues long. The trim removed 6 bases at V and 6 bases at J, leaving 5 bases unmatched. DNA for the CDR3: TGTGCCAGCAGATCCACAGGGGGCCCTGAAGCTTTCTTT. Its translation is CASRSTGGPEAFF.

The gene calls are TRBV7-2 and TRBJ2-7; 11 positions agree with TRBD2. Germline-derived CDR1 and CDR2 are SGHTA and FQGNSA. The trim removed 1 base at V and 0 bases at J, leaving 2 bases unmatched. The length of the CDR3 is 16 residues. The CDR3 bases are TGTGCCAGCAGCTTAGGACTAGCGGGGAGCTCCTACGAGCAGTACTTC. Encoded protein: CASSLGLAGSSYEQYF.

V gene TRBV24-1 combines with J gene TRBJ2-3, with D maybe TRBD2 (5 bases). This CDR3 has 15 residues. The germline gives CDR1 KGHDR, CDR2 SFDVKD. Trimming cost V 3 bases and J 4 bases, with 13 bases left between them. CDR3 coding DNA: TGTGCCACCAGTGATGCCCCCGCGGGTCCAGATACGCAGTATTTT. Amino acid sequence: CATSDAPAGPDTQYF.

This chain joins TRBV6-2 or TRBV6-3 and TRBJ2-7; D is possibly TRBD2 (6 bases). V lost 5 bases and J 1 base, leaving 15 bases between the germline ends. Germline CDR1 MNHEY, CDR2 SVGEGT. This CDR3 has 15 residues. CDR3 coding DNA: TGTGCCAGCAGTAGCCGGGCGGGGAGTTCCTACGAGCAGTACTTC. Translated: CASSSRAGSSYEQYF.

In this sample, this clone turned up once. This chain links TRBV2 with TRBJ2-5, with 12 bases identical to TRBD1. Losses at the gene ends were 6 bases for V and 6 bases for J; bases not matched to a gene: 8. CDR1 and CDR2 from the germline V gene are SNHLY and FYNNEI. This CDR3 contains 15 residues. Here the CDR3 reads CASRPGTGGAKTQYF. The CDR3 DNA follows: TGTGCCAGCAGACCCGGGACAGGGGGCGCGAAGACCCAGTACTTC.

The genes are TRBV6-4 and TRBJ1-2; tentatively, D is TRBD1 (6 bases). The CDR3 extends over 14 amino acids. V lost 2 bases to trimming and J lost 4 bases, with 11 bases between them. Germline values: CDR1 MRHNA, CDR2 SNTAGT. The CDR3 DNA reads as TGTGCCAGCAGTGACCCCGGACAGTCCTATGGCTACACCTTC. It encodes CASSDPGQSYGYTF.

The J gene is TRBJ1-1, the V gene TRBV12-3 or TRBV12-4; D might be TRBD1 (5 bases). The CDR3 has 11 residues. V dropped 6 bases and J dropped 9 bases, with 11 bases sitting between them. This chain's CDR3 is CASRQGPQAFF. The CDR3 DNA follows: TGTGCCAGCAGGCAGGGTCCCCAAGCTTTCTTT.